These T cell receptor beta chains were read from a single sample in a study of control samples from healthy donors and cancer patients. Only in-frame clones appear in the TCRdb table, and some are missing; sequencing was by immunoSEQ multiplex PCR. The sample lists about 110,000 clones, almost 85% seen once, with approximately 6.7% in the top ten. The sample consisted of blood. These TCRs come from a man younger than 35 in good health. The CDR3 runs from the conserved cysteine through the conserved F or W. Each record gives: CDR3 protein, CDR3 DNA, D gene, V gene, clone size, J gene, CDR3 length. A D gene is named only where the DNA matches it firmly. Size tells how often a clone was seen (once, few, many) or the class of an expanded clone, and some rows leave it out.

CASRRGRSTDTQYF | TGTGCCAGCCGCCGAGGGAGAAGCACAGATACGCAGTATTTT | NA | TRBV6-5 | NA | TRBJ2-3 | 14
CASSMTGEAGNTIYF | TGTGCCAGCAGTATGACAGGGGAAGCTGGAAACACCATATATTTT | TRBD1 | TRBV7-9 | NA | TRBJ1-3 | 15
CASSWGGTGATGELFF | TGTGCCAGCAGCTGGGGCGGGACAGGAGCCACCGGGGAGCTGTTTTTT | TRBD1 | TRBV6-2/TRBV6-3 | NA | TRBJ2-2 | 16
CASSQSGGALEQYF | TGTGCCAGCAGCCAAAGCGGGGGGGCTCTCGAGCAGTACTTC | TRBD2 | TRBV11-2 | NA | TRBJ2-7 | 14
CASSESGDTYEQYF | TGTGCCAGCAGTGAGTCAGGAGATACCTACGAGCAGTACTTC | NA | TRBV6-2/TRBV6-3 | NA | TRBJ2-7 | 14
CASSSTSRGGRFRNEQYF | TGTGCCAGCAGCTCCACGTCGAGGGGGGGCAGGTTCCGCAACGAGCAGTACTTC | NA | TRBV9 | NA | TRBJ2-7 | 18
CSVVYLSTYEQYF | TGCAGCGTTGTGTACCTGTCTACCTACGAGCAGTACTTC | NA | TRBV29-1 | once | TRBJ2-7 | 13
CAWTVRGHEQYF | TGTGCCTGGACTGTGCGGGGCCACGAGCAGTACTTC | NA | TRBV30 | NA | TRBJ2-7 | 12
CSRQGPTEAFF | TGCAGTAGACAGGGGCCCACTGAAGCTTTCTTT | TRBD1 | TRBV20-1 | NA | TRBJ1-1 | 11
CASSTPGQPNTEAFF | TGTGCCAGTAGTACCCCGGGACAGCCGAACACTGAAGCTTTCTTT | TRBD1 | TRBV19 | once | TRBJ1-1 | 15
CASRGFLTGGDFNYGYTF | TGTGCCAGCAGGGGATTCTTGACAGGGGGTGACTTCAACTATGGCTACACCTTC | TRBD1 | TRBV28 | NA | TRBJ1-2 | 18
CASTEGRGYNSPLHF | TGTGCCAGCACCGAAGGTCGGGGCTATAATTCACCCCTCCACTTT | NA | TRBV6-5 | NA | TRBJ1-6 | 15
CASSLTLFGGEGHKNIQYF | TGTGCCAGCAGTTTGACTCTGTTCGGCGGGGAGGGACACAAAAACATTCAGTACTTC | NA | TRBV28 | once | TRBJ2-4 | 19
CASSYSVAGGPGEQFF | TGTGCCAGCAGTTACTCGGTAGCGGGGGGGCCAGGGGAGCAGTTCTTC | TRBD2 | TRBV6-5 | NA | TRBJ2-1 | 16
CASSEFKGVSTGELFF | TGCGCCAGCAGTGAATTTAAGGGGGTTAGCACCGGGGAGCTGTTTTTT | NA | TRBV10-2 | NA | TRBJ2-2 | 16
CASSQGTSSTDTQYF | TGTGCCAGCAGCCAAGGGACTTCTAGCACAGATACGCAGTATTTT | NA | TRBV14 | few | TRBJ2-3 | 15
CASSPRTSGGVADTQYF | TGTGCCAGCAGCCCCCGGACTAGCGGGGGCGTGGCAGATACGCAGTATTTT | TRBD2 | TRBV5-5 | once | TRBJ2-3 | 17
CASSQGVQGTPLHF | TGTGCCAGCAGCCAAGGTGTGCAGGGGACGCCCCTCCACTTT | NA | TRBV4-2 | NA | TRBJ1-6 | 14
CASSQDPGQGAGTQYF | TGCGCCAGCAGCCAAGATCCGGGACAGGGAGCTGGGACCCAGTACTTC | TRBD1 | TRBV4-3 | NA | TRBJ2-5 | 16
CATSTKGLAGVFTQYF | TGTGCCACCAGCACTAAAGGACTAGCGGGGGTTTTTACGCAGTATTTT | TRBD2 | TRBV15 | NA | TRBJ2-3 | 16
CASSLPGADTQYF | TGTGCCAGCAGTTTACCGGGAGCAGATACGCAGTATTTT | NA | TRBV28 | NA | TRBJ2-3 | 13
CASPSSGGAGETQYF | TGTGCCAGCCCTTCAAGCGGGGGGGCCGGGGAGACCCAGTACTTC | TRBD2 | TRBV2 | NA | TRBJ2-5 | 15
CASSFLHLALDTQYF | TGTGCCAGCAGCTTTTTGCACCTCGCATTGGATACGCAGTATTTT | NA | TRBV5-6 | NA | TRBJ2-3 | 15
CASRKGGSNTGELFF | TGTGCCAGCAGGAAGGGGGGGTCGAACACCGGGGAGCTGTTTTTT | NA | TRBV9 | NA | TRBJ2-2 | 15
CASRRTSGGGTDTQYF | TGTGCCAGCAGGAGGACTAGCGGGGGTGGGACAGATACGCAGTATTTT | TRBD2 | TRBV3-1/TRBV3-2 | NA | TRBJ2-3 | 16
CAWSLGGIQETQYF | TGTGCCTGGAGCTTAGGGGGGATCCAAGAGACCCAGTACTTC | NA | TRBV30 | NA | TRBJ2-5 | 14
CASIITTGPEQETQYF | TGTGCCAGCATCATTACGACAGGGCCCGAGCAAGAGACCCAGTACTTC | TRBD1 | TRBV7-9 | NA | TRBJ2-5 | 16
CASSLRQGWGTAFF | TGTGCCAGCAGTCTTCGACAGGGCTGGGGCACGGCTTTCTTT | TRBD1 | TRBV6-5 | NA | TRBJ1-1 | 14
CASSLSSGANVLTF | TGTGCCAGCAGTTTATCGTCCGGGGCCAACGTCCTGACTTTC | NA | TRBV27 | NA | TRBJ2-6 | 14
CASSLIWGSGSEQYF | TGCGCCAGCAGCTTGATATGGGGGTCAGGGAGCGAGCAGTACTTC | NA | TRBV5-1 | NA | TRBJ2-7 | 15
CASSEMEFRTGELFF | TGTGCCAGCAGTGAAATGGAATTTCGCACCGGGGAGCTGTTTTTT | NA | TRBV6-1 | NA | TRBJ2-2 | 15
CASSLTPSSYNSPLHF | TGCGCCAGCAGCTTAACACCAAGCTCCTATAATTCACCCCTCCACTTT | NA | TRBV5-1 | few | TRBJ1-6 | 16
CASSASGLANGYTF | TGTGCCAGCAGTGCCTCAGGGCTAGCGAATGGCTACACCTTC | NA | TRBV27 | NA | TRBJ1-2 | 14